This T cell receptor (beta chain) was captured by sequencing in a study of blood T cell dynamics during melanoma immunotherapy. About the research overall: First-line therapy was either pembrolizumab or nivolumab with ipilimumab for metastatic melanoma.

Sequencing was performed with immunoSEQ multiplex PCR; in TCRdb, only in-frame clones are kept and a portion is missing. Of some 400 clones listed, approximately 82% are singletons. As regards this clone: The antigen is unknown.

Described time point: week 3, after first cycle of checkpoint inhibitor. Sampling occurred pretreatment (T0) and at week 3 (W3), after cycle one of checkpoint blockade. Patients had no prior systemic cancer treatment, immunosuppressants or other active cancers. From germline, CDR1 is SNHLY and CDR2 FYNNEI. Trimming removed 3 bases from V and 0 bases from J, with 15 bases in between. The CDR3 loop spans 17 amino acids. Points from the study as a whole: Clones driving repertoire changes may be melanoma-specific or general immune activation.

The source material was cell-free DNA from blood, sampled from a patient treated with checkpoint blockade. V usage is TRBV2 and J usage is TRBJ2-1, with D possibly being TRBD2 (5 bases). The sequence was collected from a human donor with melanoma. CDR3 DNA: TGTGCCAGCAGTGACGGGTGGCGAGGGAGCTCCTACAATGAGCAGTTCTTC. This codes for CASSDGWRGSSYNEQFF.